This T cell receptor (beta chain) was sequenced in a study of blood T cells in healthy people across ages. Trimming cost V 0 bases and J 3 bases; bases outside gene matches: 2. CDR1 MNHEY and CDR2 SVGEGT come from the germline V gene. This CDR3 is built from 15 residues. The authors ran a second PCR of roughly 6 to 12 cycles using a sample-barcoded 5' primer and a J-beta primer mix. TCRdb used MiXCR to reprocess the 5' RACE reads, holding one entry per CDR3 protein. There are about 380,000 distinct CDR3 sequences in the sample; approximately 51% occur only once, and roughly 51% lies in the top ten. This clonotype occurred a few times.

The source is a man aged 60 to 69 in good health. Sequencing was performed on blood. The V gene is TRBV6-2 or TRBV6-3, the J gene TRBJ2-7; 10 nucleotides line up with TRBD2. The CDR3 reads CASSYSASGSYEQYF. The CDR3, as DNA: TGTGCCAGCAGTTACTCGGCTAGCGGGAGCTACGAGCAGTACTTC.